This T cell receptor (beta chain) emerged from a study of control samples from healthy donors and cancer patients. The J segment lost 0 bases and the V segment lost 9 bases, leaving 4 bases of the junction unmatched. The germline V gene has CDR1 SGHKS and CDR2 YYEKEE (reference sequence). This CDR3 has 16 amino acids. Profiled with immunoSEQ multiplex PCR; TCRdb holds only in-frame clones, not every one. The sample shows 150,000 to 200,000 clones, nearly 90% of them seen only once. The material sequenced was blood. The receptor comes from a woman between 50 and 59 years old in good health. V is TRBV5-5 and J is TRBJ2-2; 14 bases are a match to TRBD2. CDR3 sequence reads: CATSGLAGANTGELFF. The CDR3 coding sequence is TGTGCCACCTCGGGACTAGCGGGGGCGAACACCGGGGAGCTGTTTTTT. The full variable domain, completed using reference TRBV5-5 and TRBJ2-2, is DAGVTQSPTHLIKTRGQQVTLRCSPISGHKSVSWYQQVLGQGPQFIFQYYEKEERGRGNFPDRFSARQFPNYSSELNVNALLLGDSALYLCATSGLAGANTGELFFGEGSRLTVL.